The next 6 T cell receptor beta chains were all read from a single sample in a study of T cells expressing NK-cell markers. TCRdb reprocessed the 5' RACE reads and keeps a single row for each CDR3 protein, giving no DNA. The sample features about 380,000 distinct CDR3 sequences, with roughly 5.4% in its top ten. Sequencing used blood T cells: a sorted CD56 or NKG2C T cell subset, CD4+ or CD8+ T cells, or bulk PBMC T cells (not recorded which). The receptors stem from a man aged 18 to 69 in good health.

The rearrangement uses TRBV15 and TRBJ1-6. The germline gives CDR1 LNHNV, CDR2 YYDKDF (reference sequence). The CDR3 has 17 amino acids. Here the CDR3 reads CATSRDYPSSYNSPLHF.

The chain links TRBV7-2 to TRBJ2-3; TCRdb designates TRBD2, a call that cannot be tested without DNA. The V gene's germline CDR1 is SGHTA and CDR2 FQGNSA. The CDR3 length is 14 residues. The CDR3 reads CATMPDSGGDTQYF.

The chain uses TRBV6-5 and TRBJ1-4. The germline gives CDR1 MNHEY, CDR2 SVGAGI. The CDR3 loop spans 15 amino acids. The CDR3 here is CASSSLNADNEKLFF.

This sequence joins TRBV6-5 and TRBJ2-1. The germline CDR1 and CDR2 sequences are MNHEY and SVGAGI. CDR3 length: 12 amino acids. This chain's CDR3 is CAAENARNEQFF.

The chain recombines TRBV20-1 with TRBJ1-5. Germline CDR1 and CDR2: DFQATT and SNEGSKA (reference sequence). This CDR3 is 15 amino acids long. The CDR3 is CSARIGTRGNQPQHF.

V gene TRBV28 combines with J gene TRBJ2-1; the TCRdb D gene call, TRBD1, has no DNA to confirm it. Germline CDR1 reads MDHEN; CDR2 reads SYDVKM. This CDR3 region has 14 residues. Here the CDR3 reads CAIHRAGGHNEQFF.